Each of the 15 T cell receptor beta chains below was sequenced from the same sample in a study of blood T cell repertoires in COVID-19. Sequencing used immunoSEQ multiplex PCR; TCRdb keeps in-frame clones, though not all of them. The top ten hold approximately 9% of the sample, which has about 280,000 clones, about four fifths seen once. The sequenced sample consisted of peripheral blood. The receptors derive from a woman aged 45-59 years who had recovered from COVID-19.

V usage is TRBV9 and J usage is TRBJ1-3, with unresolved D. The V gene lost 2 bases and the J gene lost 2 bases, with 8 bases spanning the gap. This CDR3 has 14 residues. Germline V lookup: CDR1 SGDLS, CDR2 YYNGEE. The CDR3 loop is CASSVSGAGNTIYF. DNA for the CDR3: TGTGCCAGCAGCGTGTCCGGGGCTGGAAACACCATATATTTT.

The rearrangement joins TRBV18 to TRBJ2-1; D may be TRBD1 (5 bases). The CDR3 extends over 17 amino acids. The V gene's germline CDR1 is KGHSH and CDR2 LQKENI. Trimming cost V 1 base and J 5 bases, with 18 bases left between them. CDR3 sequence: CASSPRGAGFLDNEQFF. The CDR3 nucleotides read TGTGCCAGCTCACCACGTGGTGCAGGGTTTTTGGACAATGAGCAGTTCTTC.

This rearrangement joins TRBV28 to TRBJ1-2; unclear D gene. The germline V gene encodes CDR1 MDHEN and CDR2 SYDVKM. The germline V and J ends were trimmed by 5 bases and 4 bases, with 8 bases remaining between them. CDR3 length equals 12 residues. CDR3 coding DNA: TGTGCCAGCAGTCCCGGGATCTATGGCTACACCTTC. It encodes CASSPGIYGYTF.

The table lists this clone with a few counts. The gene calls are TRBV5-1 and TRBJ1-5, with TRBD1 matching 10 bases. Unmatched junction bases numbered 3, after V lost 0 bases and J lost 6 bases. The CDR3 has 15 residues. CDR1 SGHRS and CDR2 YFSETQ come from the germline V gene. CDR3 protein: CASSLVTGGGQPQHF. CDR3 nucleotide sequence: TGCGCCAGCAGCTTGGTGACAGGGGGCGGTCAGCCCCAGCATTTT.

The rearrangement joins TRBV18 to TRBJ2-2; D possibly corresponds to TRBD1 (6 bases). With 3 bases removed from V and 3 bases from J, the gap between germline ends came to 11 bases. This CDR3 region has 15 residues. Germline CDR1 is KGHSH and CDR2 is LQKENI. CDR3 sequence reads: CASSPRDIDTGELFF. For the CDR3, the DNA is TGTGCCAGCTCACCCCGGGACATCGACACCGGGGAGCTGTTTTTT.

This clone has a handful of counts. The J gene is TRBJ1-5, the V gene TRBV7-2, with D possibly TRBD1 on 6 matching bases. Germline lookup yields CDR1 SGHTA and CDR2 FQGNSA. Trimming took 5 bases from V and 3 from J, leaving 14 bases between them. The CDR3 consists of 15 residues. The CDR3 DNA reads TGTGCCAGCAGCCTACGGACAGCGGACAATCAGCCCCAGCATTTT. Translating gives CASSLRTADNQPQHF.

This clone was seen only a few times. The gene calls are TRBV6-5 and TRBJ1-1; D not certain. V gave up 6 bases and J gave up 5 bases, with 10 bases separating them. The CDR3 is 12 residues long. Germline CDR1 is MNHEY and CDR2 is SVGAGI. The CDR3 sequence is CASRSPGTEAFF. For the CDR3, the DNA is TGTGCCAGCAGGTCCCCGGGAACTGAAGCTTTCTTT.

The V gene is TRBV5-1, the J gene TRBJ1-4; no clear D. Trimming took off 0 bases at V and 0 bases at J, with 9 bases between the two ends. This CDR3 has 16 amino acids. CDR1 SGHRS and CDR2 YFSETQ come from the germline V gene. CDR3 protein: CASSLAGGSTNEKLFF. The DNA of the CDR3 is TGCGCCAGCAGCTTGGCAGGAGGATCAACTAATGAAAAACTGTTTTTT.

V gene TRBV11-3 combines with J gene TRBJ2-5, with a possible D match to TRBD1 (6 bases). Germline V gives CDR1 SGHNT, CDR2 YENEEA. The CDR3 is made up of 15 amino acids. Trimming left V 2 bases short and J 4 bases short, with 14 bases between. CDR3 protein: CASSLKAGVGETQYF. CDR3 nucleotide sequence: TGTGCCAGCAGCTTAAAGGCAGGGGTGGGAGAGACCCAGTACTTC.

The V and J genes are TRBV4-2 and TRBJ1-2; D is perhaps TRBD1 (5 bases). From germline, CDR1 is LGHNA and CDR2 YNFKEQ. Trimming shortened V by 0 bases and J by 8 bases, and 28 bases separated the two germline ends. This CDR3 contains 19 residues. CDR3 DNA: TGTGCCAGCAGCCAAGAAACCAGGGCCGAGCCTAGGTCATCGCGCGGCTACACCTTC. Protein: CASSQETRAEPRSSRGYTF.

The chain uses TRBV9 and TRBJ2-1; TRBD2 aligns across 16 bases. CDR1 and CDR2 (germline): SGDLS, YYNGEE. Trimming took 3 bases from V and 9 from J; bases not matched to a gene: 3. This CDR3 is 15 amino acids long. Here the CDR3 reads CASSDGTSGGVEQFF. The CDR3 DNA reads TGTGCCAGCAGCGACGGGACTAGCGGGGGGGTTGAGCAGTTCTTC.

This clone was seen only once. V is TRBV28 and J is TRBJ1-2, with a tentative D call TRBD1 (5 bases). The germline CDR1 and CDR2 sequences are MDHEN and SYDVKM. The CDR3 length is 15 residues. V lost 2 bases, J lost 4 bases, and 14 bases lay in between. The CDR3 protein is CASSLIDSSTYGYTF. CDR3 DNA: TGTGCCAGCAGTTTAATCGACAGTTCTACCTATGGCTACACCTTC.

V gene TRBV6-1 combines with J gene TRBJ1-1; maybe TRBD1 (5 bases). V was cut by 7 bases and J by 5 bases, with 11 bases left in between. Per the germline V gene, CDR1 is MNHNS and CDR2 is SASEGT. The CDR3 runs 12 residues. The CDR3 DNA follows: TGTGCCAGCACCCAGGGAGGGACTGAAGCTTTCTTT. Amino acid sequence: CASTQGGTEAFF.

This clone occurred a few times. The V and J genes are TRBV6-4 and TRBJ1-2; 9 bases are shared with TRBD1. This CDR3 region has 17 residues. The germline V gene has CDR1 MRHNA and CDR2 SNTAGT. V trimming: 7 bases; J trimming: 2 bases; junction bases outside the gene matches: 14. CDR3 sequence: CASTEGVGDRDNYGYTF. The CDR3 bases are TGTGCCAGCACCGAGGGGGTCGGGGACAGGGACAACTATGGCTACACCTTC.

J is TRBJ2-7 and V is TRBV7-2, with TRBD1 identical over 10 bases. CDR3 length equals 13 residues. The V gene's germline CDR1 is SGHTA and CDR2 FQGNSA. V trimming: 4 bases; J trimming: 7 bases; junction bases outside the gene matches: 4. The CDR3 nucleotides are TGTGCCAGCAGCTGGGACAGGGGTGGGGAGCAGTACTTC. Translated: CASSWDRGGEQYF.